The entry below describes one T cell receptor beta chain. Its antigen is undetermined. The sample belongs to a study of cytomegalovirus exposure and HLA in healthy donors. CDR1 and CDR2 from the germline V gene are SGHNT and YYREEE (reference sequence). CDR3 length: 12 residues. Between the trimmed V and J ends, which lost 4 bases and 4 bases, there was a span of 8 bases. This PCR relied on a set of 60 Vbeta primers and 13 Jbeta primers. Profiling relied on immunoSEQ multiplex PCR, and the TCRdb table lists in-frame clones only, not all of them. This sample carries some 130,000 clones, around 80% of them seen once, and the ten largest clones take 6% to 7.5%. The study's findings and limits: In an earlier analysis, about 87% or about 30%: the productive usage of most TCR beta V segments. TRBV6-2, TRBV6-3 and some other V segments were excluded as indistinguishable. A later analysis found TCR association rates differed by HLA locus, highest for DRB1 and lowest for HLA-C.

Material: PBMCs. This sequence was found in a man in his forties or fifties in good health and CMV-seropositive. This chain connects TRBV5-4 to TRBJ1-2; D is unresolved. The CDR3 here is CASSLPGYGYTF. The CDR3 region has the DNA TGTGCCAGCAGCCTCCCGGGCTATGGCTACACCTTC. Supplemented by reference TRBV5-4 and TRBJ1-2, the full variable domain reads ETGVTQSPTHLIKTRGQQVTLRCSSQSGHNTVSWYQQALGQGPQFIFQYYREEENGRGNFPPRFSGLQFPNYSSELNVNALELDDSALYLCASSLPGYGYTFGSGTRLTVV.